The 10 T cell receptor beta chains in this list originate from one sample, sequenced in a study of T cells after yellow fever vaccination. Using its own MiXCR run on the 5' RACE reads, TCRdb lists one record per CDR3 protein. The sample has 150,000 or so distinct CDR3 sequences; under 8% are singletons. Source: CD4+ T cells sorted from PBMCs, taken 10 days after the yellow fever booster vaccination. These TCRs come from a man aged 25-45 years who received the YFV17D yellow fever vaccine.

This clonotype was counted ten times or more. V gene TRBV6-1 combines with J gene TRBJ1-4; 7 bases align to TRBD1. The ends lost 7 bases at V and 2 bases at J; junction bases unmatched: 7. This CDR3 is 15 amino acids long. Germline V gene lookup returns CDR1 MNHNS and CDR2 SASEGT. The CDR3 loop is CASNGQVTTNEKLFF. The CDR3 DNA is TGTGCCAGCAATGGACAGGTCACCACTAATGAAAAACTGTTTTTT.

This clonotype was counted at least ten times. This rearrangement joins TRBV20-1 to TRBJ2-5; D remains ambiguous. The CDR3 covers 13 residues. Germline V lookup: CDR1 DFQATT, CDR2 SNEGSKA (reference sequence). The ends were cut back, 4 bases at V and 3 bases at J, with 12 bases in the middle. CDR3 residues: CSAKSGVKETQYF. The CDR3 DNA is TGCAGTGCTAAAAGTGGGGTGAAAGAGACCCAGTACTTC.

This clonotype was observed at least ten times. V usage is TRBV5-8 and J usage is TRBJ2-7; 8 positions agree with TRBD1. This CDR3 spans 12 amino acids. The V and J ends lost 5 bases and 6 bases, in that order; junction bases with no gene match: 4. Germline V gene sequence: CDR1 SGHTS, CDR2 YDEGEE. CDR3 nucleotide sequence: TGTGCCAGCAGGCTGACAGGGGCCGAGCAGTACTTC. Its translation is CASRLTGAEQYF. Full variable domain (rest looked up from reference TRBV5-8 and TRBJ2-7): EAGVTQSPTHLIKTRGQQATLRCSPISGHTSVYWYQQALGLGLQFLLWYDEGEERNRGNFPPRFSGRQFPNYSSELNVNALELEDSALYLCASRLTGAEQYFGPGTRLTVT.

This clonotype has at least ten counts. The chain uses TRBV20-1 and TRBJ1-4; 9 bases agree with TRBD1. CDR3 length: 14 residues. J was trimmed by 5 bases and V by 1 base; bases with no gene match: 2. Germline V lookup: CDR1 DFQATT, CDR2 SNEGSKA (reference sequence). In DNA, the CDR3 is TGCAGTGCTAGAGGGACAGGGGAAAATGAAAAACTGTTTTTT. Translation: CSARGTGENEKLFF.

As regards this clonotype: Possible read error: a much larger clone is one base away. The chain recombines TRBV28 with TRBJ1-1; TRBD1 is a possible D gene (5 bases). The CDR3 spans 14 residues. Germline CDR1 and CDR2: MDHEN and SYDVKM. CDR3 sequence reads: CASSRGGYGTQAFF. The DNA for the CDR3 is TGTGCCAGCAGTCGCGGGGGATATGGCACTCAAGCTTTCTTT.

This clonotype occurred many times. V is TRBV5-1 and J is TRBJ1-6; no reliable D call. Germline assignment: CDR1 SGHRS and CDR2 YFSETQ. This CDR3 is 15 amino acids long. V lost 0 bases and J lost 5, with 9 bases in between. DNA for the CDR3: TGCGCCAGCAGCTTGGAACAGCAAGATAATTCACCCCTCCACTTT. Amino acids: CASSLEQQDNSPLHF.

The sample holds many counts of this clonotype. V usage is TRBV2 and J usage is TRBJ2-1; TRBD1 agrees at 12 bases. In germline, CDR1 is SNHLY, CDR2 FYNNEI. The CDR3 totals 15 residues. The V gene end was trimmed by 6 bases and the J gene end by 9 bases; junction bases not matched to a gene: 9. This CDR3 is CASRIGTGGWGEQFF. In DNA, the CDR3 is TGTGCCAGCAGAATCGGGACAGGGGGCTGGGGTGAGCAGTTCTTC. The variable domain in full, completed from reference TRBV2 and TRBJ2-1, reads EPEVTQTPSHQVTQMGQEVILRCVPISNHLYFYWYRQILGQKVEFLVSFYNNEISEKSEIFDDQFSVERPDGSNFTLKIRSTKLEDSAMYFCASRIGTGGWGEQFFGPGTRLTVL.

The V call is TRBV7-2, the J call TRBJ2-3; TRBD2 agrees at 10 bases. The germline V gene has CDR1 SGHTA and CDR2 FQGNSA. The CDR3 runs to 15 residues. With V trimmed by 5 bases and J by 2 bases, 4 bases remained unmatched. The CDR3 region has the DNA TGTGCCAGCAGCCCACTAGCGGGAATCACAGATACGCAGTATTTT. This codes for CASSPLAGITDTQYF.

The chain links TRBV7-2 to TRBJ1-1; no clear D. There are 17 residues in the CDR3. Between the trimmed V and J ends, which lost 5 bases and 1 base, there was a span of 20 bases. The germline gives CDR1 SGHTA, CDR2 FQGNSA. CDR3 amino acids: CASSPGEEGVWNTEAFF. CDR3 DNA: TGTGCCAGCAGCCCGGGCGAGGAGGGCGTATGGAACACTGAAGCTTTCTTT.

Many counts were recorded for this clonotype. This chain connects TRBV20-1 to TRBJ1-5; 8 positions agree with TRBD1. Germline assignment: CDR1 DFQATT and CDR2 SNEGSKA (reference sequence). The CDR3 consists of 16 residues. The V gene end was trimmed by 5 bases and the J gene end by 5 bases; junction bases not matched to a gene: 14. The CDR3 sequence: CSAPPGGQGPYQPQHF. The CDR3 region has the DNA TGCAGTGCTCCCCCCGGTGGACAGGGCCCGTATCAGCCCCAGCATTTT.